What follows are 3 T cell receptor beta chains derived from one specimen sequenced in a study of shared clonotypes between healthy human individuals. Terminally differentiated effector memory CD45RA+ cells were excluded from the naive CD8 cells, which were CD45RO-negative and positively selected for CCR7. Sequenced by immunoSEQ multiplex PCR; TCRdb stores in-frame clones only, minus some. The sample shows roughly 600,000 clones, about 98% of them seen only once. The sequenced material came from naive CD8+ T cells sorted from blood. The receptors stem from a man aged 25-45 years in good health.

This chain uses TRBV30 with TRBJ2-5, with 13 bases identical to TRBD2. The CDR3 is 15 residues long. With 2 bases clipped from V and 4 bases from J, the junction kept 4 bases outside the gene matches. Germline loops: CDR1 GTSNPN, CDR2 SVGIG (reference sequence). The CDR3 region is CAWSPGLAGVETQYF. The CDR3 DNA sequence: TGTGCCTGGAGTCCAGGACTAGCGGGAGTAGAGACCCAGTACTTC.

CDR3 nucleotides: TGTGCCAGCAGTTATATGGCCTCTGGGGCCAACGTCCTGACTTTC. Translated: CASSYMASGANVLTF. The chain has TRBV6-5 and TRBJ2-6; D not resolved. Trimming cost V 3 bases and J 0 bases, with 6 bases left between them. There are 15 residues in the CDR3. Per germline, CDR1 MNHEY and CDR2 SVGAGI.

The chain has TRBV11-2 and TRBJ2-1; 11 bases agree with TRBD2. This CDR3 comprises 15 residues. V lost 5 bases and J lost 5; bases outside the gene matches: 5. CDR1 is SGHAT and CDR2 is FQNNGV in the germline V gene. Written as DNA, the CDR3 is TGTGCCAGCAGCCCGGGACTAGCGGTGAACAATGAGCAGTTCTTC. Its protein is CASSPGLAVNNEQFF. Together with reference TRBV11-2 and TRBJ2-1, the CDR3 gives the full variable domain: EAGVAQSPRYKIIEKRQSVAFWCNPISGHATLYWYQQILGQGPKLLIQFQNNGVVDDSQLPKDRFSAERLKGVDSTLKIQPAKLEDSAVYLCASSPGLAVNNEQFFGPGTRLTVL.